The clone carrying this TCR beta chain is a singleton in its sample. The CDR3 has 15 amino acids. Germline values: CDR1 GTSNPN, CDR2 SVGIG (reference sequence). J was trimmed by 7 bases and V by 0 bases; bases with no gene match: 8. This sample is drawn from a study of OX40 agonist ivuxolimab in advanced cancers. Turning to the study itself: Ivuxolimab, which patients received intravenously every 2 weeks, was dosed at 0.01 to 10 mg/kg.

Prior autoimmune disease or systemic immunosuppression barred patients. The assay was immunoSEQ multiplex PCR, and TCRdb's table has in-frame clones only and misses some. This table has over 80,000 clones, approximately 87% appearing once. This chain links TRBV30 with TRBJ1-4; 7 positions match TRBD1. The receptor's source is an adult with an advanced solid tumor such as melanoma, head and neck, liver or kidney cancer. Sequenced here: CD4+ or CD8+ T cells sorted from blood, sampled in a trial of the OX40 agonist ivuxolimab. CDR3 coding DNA: TGTGCCTGGAGTGTAGGGAAGGGGGCGGGTGAAAAACTGTTTTTT. Translated: CAWSVGKGAGEKLFF.